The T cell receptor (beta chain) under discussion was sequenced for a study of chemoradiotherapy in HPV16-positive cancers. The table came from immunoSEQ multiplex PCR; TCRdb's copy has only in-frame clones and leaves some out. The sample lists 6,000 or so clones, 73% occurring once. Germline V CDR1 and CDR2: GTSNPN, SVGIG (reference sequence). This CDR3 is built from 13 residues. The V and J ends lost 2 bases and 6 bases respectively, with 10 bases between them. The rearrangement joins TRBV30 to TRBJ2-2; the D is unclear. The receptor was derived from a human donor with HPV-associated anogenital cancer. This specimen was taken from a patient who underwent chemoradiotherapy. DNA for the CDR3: TGTGCCTGGAGTTTGGGGTGGGCCGGGGAGCTGTTTTTT. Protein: CAWSLGWAGELFF.